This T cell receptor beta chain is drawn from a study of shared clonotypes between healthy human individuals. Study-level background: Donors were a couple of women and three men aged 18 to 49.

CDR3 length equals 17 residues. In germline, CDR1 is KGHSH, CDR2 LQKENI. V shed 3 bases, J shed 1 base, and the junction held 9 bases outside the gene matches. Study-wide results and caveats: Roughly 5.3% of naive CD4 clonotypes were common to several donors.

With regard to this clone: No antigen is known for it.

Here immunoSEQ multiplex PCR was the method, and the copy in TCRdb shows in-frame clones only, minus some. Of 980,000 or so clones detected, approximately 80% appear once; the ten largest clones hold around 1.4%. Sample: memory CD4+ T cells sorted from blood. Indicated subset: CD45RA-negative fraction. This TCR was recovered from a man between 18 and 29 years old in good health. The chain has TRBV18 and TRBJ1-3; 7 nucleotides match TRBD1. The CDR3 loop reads CASSPVGQSKSGNTIYF. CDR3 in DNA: TGTGCCAGCTCACCCGTGGGACAGTCGAAATCTGGAAACACCATATATTTT.